This TCR beta chain was obtained from a study of blood T cell repertoires in COVID-19. Study-wide context: Spain, Italy and the United States supplied samples that represented acute and convalescent COVID-19. PBMCs, B-cell-depleted T cells, or T cells were the source of the cDNA or gDNA that made up the material.

In this sample, this clone turned up many times. Produced via immunoSEQ multiplex PCR; TCRdb's table is partial and in-frame only. The sample holds about 230,000 clones, over 80% seen once. Source material: peripheral blood. The receptor comes from a woman between 70 and 85 years old with active or convalescent COVID-19.

This CDR3 is CASSLRTGRETQYF. The CDR3, as DNA: TGCGCCAGCAGCTTGCGGACAGGGCGAGAGACCCAGTACTTC. The rearrangement uses TRBV5-1 and TRBJ2-5; TRBD1 agrees at 8 bases. V lost 1 base, J lost 4 bases, and 3 bases stayed unmatched. CDR3 size: 14 residues. Germline V gene data show CDR1 as SGHRS and CDR2 as YFSETQ.